These 13 T cell receptor beta chains originate from one sample sequenced in a study of cytomegalovirus exposure and HLA in healthy donors. Assay used: immunoSEQ multiplex PCR; TCRdb lists only in-frame clones, some missing. The table lists approximately 270,000 clones, about 86% of them singletons. Sequenced: PBMCs. These receptors originate from a young woman in good health and CMV-seronegative.

The chain uses TRBV29-1 and TRBJ2-3; perhaps TRBD2 as D (6 bases). The CDR3 contains 12 residues. From germline, CDR1 is SQVTM and CDR2 ANQGSEA. V was clipped by 8 bases and J by 2 bases, with 11 bases between them. DNA for the CDR3: TGCAGCTGGCAGCGGGCCACAGATACGCAGTATTTT. Translating it yields CSWQRATDTQYF.

V gene TRBV7-9 combines with J gene TRBJ2-7, with 8 positions matching TRBD1. Unmatched junction bases numbered 5, after V lost 5 bases and J lost 5 bases. The CDR3 runs 13 residues. The germline gives CDR1 SEHNR, CDR2 FQNEAQ (reference sequence). CDR3 residues: CASSDRGPHEQYF. Written as DNA, the CDR3 is TGTGCCAGCAGCGACAGGGGACCCCACGAGCAGTACTTC.

This clone was counted a few times. V and J are TRBV28 and TRBJ2-7; D is ambiguous. The CDR3 is 14 amino acids. The germline V gene has CDR1 MDHEN and CDR2 SYDVKM. V was shortened by 6 bases and J by 5 bases, with 17 bases between the two germline ends. The DNA for the CDR3 is TGTGCCAGCAGCCCTCGGAGTTGGATCGACGAGCAGTACTTC. It yields the protein CASSPRSWIDEQYF.

The chain couples TRBV7-9 to TRBJ1-2; D is undetermined. Looked up from germline, CDR1 is SEHNR and CDR2 is FQNEAQ (reference sequence). The CDR3 length is 15 residues. Trimming took off 5 bases at V and 4 bases at J, with 17 bases between the two ends. This chain's CDR3 is CASSLLEGGRYGYTF. The CDR3 nucleotides read TGTGCCAGCAGCCTTCTTGAGGGCGGGCGCTATGGCTACACCTTC.

This chain links TRBV6-1 with TRBJ1-4, with D uncertain. Trimming took off 3 bases at V and 0 bases at J, with 11 bases between the two ends. Germline values: CDR1 MNHNS, CDR2 SASEGT. The CDR3 extends over 16 amino acids. CDR3 sequence: CASSDLPRATNEKLFF. The CDR3 DNA follows: TGTGCCAGCAGTGACCTACCGAGGGCAACTAATGAAAAACTGTTTTTT.

J is TRBJ1-2 and V is TRBV6-6; TRBD1 matches 8 bases. Per germline, CDR1 MNHNY and CDR2 SVGAGI (reference sequence). After removal of 4 bases from V and 3 bases from J, the junction contained 4 bases not matched to a gene. The CDR3 length is 14 residues. CDR3 sequence reads: CASSSRTGYYGYTF. CDR3 in DNA: TGTGCCAGCAGTTCCAGGACAGGGTACTATGGCTACACCTTC.

The chain combines TRBV11-2 with TRBJ2-7; TRBD1 agrees at 11 bases. The CDR3 covers 14 residues. Germline CDR1 SGHAT, CDR2 FQNNGV. V lost 3 bases to trimming and J lost 6 bases; unmatched junction nucleotides: 4. The CDR3 sequence is CASSFRDRGIEQYF. For the CDR3, the DNA is TGTGCCAGCAGCTTCCGGGACAGGGGGATCGAGCAGTACTTC.

V is TRBV9 and J is TRBJ1-1, with D perhaps matching TRBD1 (6 bases). Trimming took off 7 bases at V and 1 base at J, with 11 bases between the two ends. The CDR3 is 13 residues long. Per the germline V gene, CDR1 is SGDLS and CDR2 is YYNGEE. The CDR3 is CASGRGRNTEAFF. The CDR3 nucleotides read TGTGCCAGCGGCAGGGGTAGGAACACTGAAGCTTTCTTT.

The V call is TRBV5-6, the J call TRBJ2-5; 9 bases agree with TRBD2. Germline CDR1 and CDR2: SGHDT and YYEEEE. With V trimmed by 2 bases and J by 2 bases, 10 bases remained unmatched. The CDR3 is made up of 17 amino acids. The CDR3 sequence is CASSFSGRGGPQETQYF. The CDR3 nucleotides read TGTGCCAGCAGCTTTAGTGGGCGGGGGGGTCCTCAAGAGACCCAGTACTTC. The full variable domain, completed using reference TRBV5-6 and TRBJ2-5, is DAGVTQSPTHLIKTRGQQVTLRCSPKSGHDTVSWYQQALGQGPQFIFQYYEEEERQRGNFPDRFSGHQFPNYSSELNVNALLLGDSALYLCASSFSGRGGPQETQYFGPGTRLLVL.

The J gene is TRBJ1-2, the V gene TRBV20-1, with D perhaps matching TRBD1 (6 bases). The CDR3 is 11 residues long. Trimming removed 7 bases at V and 7 bases at J, with 13 bases between. Germline lookup yields CDR1 DFQATT and CDR2 SNEGSKA (reference sequence). The CDR3 DNA follows: TGCAGTGGGACAGAGGGGCTTGGCTACACCTTC. Translation: CSGTEGLGYTF.

In its sample, this clone was seen a few times. V and J are TRBV7-2 and TRBJ1-2; D is undetermined. CDR1 is SGHTA and CDR2 is FQGNSA in the germline V gene. The CDR3 contains 12 residues. Deletions cut 3 bases from V and 8 bases from J, with 10 bases between. CDR3 DNA: TGTGCCAGCAGCTTTCGAGCTAAGGGCTACACCTTC. This sequence encodes CASSFRAKGYTF.

The V gene is TRBV7-9, the J gene TRBJ2-1, with 13 bases aligning to TRBD2. Losses at the gene ends were 9 bases for V and 6 bases for J; bases not matched to a gene: 8. The CDR3 contains 15 residues. The germline V gene encodes CDR1 SEHNR and CDR2 FQNEAQ (reference sequence). CDR3 sequence: CASPTSGRSSNEQFF. The CDR3 coding sequence is TGTGCCAGTCCGACTAGCGGGAGGAGTAGCAATGAGCAGTTCTTC. The whole variable domain, remainder taken from reference TRBV7-9 and TRBJ2-1, is DTGVSQNPRHKITKRGQNVTFRCDPISEHNRLYWYRQTLGQGPEFLTYFQNEAQLEKSRLLSDRFSAERPKGSFSTLEIQRTEQGDSAMYLCASPTSGRSSNEQFFGPGTRLTVL.

This clone was seen more than once but under ten times. The chain has TRBV5-1 and TRBJ1-5; D gene ambiguous. This CDR3 is built from 15 residues. With 0 bases removed from V and 1 base from J, the gap between germline ends came to 8 bases. The germline gives CDR1 SGHRS, CDR2 YFSETQ. CDR3 sequence (DNA): TGCGCCAGCAGCTTGGGGGAGAGGAGCAATCAGCCCCAGCATTTT. This gives the protein CASSLGERSNQPQHF.